This T cell receptor beta chain was observed in a study of cytomegalovirus exposure and HLA in healthy donors. Study-wide points: The authors listed 150 to 200 TCR beta chains as cytomegalovirus-associated. The authors confirmed in vitro that three CMV-associated chains were specific for CMV antigens.

Primers for the PCR totalled 60 Vbeta and 13 Jbeta. Here immunoSEQ multiplex PCR was the method, and the copy in TCRdb shows in-frame clones only, minus some. Altogether roughly 130,000 clones are present, over 70% being singletons, with the ten largest covering over 2%. On this clone itself: No antigen is known for it.

The V gene's germline CDR1 is SGHTA and CDR2 FQGTGA. The V end was cut by 4 bases, the J end by 8 bases, with 14 bases between. The CDR3 is 13 amino acids. The clonotype originates from a woman in her forties in good health and CMV-seropositive. The V call is TRBV7-3, the J call TRBJ1-2; D not resolved. Sequenced: PBMCs. This CDR3 reads CASSSGFGGGYTF. The DNA for the CDR3 is TGTGCCAGCAGCTCCGGATTCGGAGGGGGCTACACCTTC.